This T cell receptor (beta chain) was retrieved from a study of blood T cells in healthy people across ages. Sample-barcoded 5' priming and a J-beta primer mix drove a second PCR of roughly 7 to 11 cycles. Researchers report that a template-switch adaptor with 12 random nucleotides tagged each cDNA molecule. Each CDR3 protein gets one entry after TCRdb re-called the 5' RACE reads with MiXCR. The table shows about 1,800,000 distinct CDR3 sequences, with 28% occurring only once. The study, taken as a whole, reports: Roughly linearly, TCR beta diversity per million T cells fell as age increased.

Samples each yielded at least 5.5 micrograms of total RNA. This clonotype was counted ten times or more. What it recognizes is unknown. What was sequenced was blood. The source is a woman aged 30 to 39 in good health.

The DNA for the CDR3 is TGTGCCAGCAGCCCCCGCAGTGGGAATGAGCAGTTCTTC. Amino acid sequence: CASSPRSGNEQFF. J is TRBJ2-1 and V is TRBV18; D uncertain. The V end was cut by 8 bases, the J end by 7 bases, with 15 bases between. Germline V gene sequence: CDR1 KGHSH, CDR2 LQKENI. The CDR3 spans 13 residues. Full variable domain (rest looked up from reference TRBV18 and TRBJ2-1): NAGVMQNPRHLVRRRGQEARLRCSPMKGHSHVYWYRQLPEEGLKFMVYLQKENIIDESGMPKERFSAEFPKEGPSILRIQQVVRGDSAAYFCASSPRSGNEQFFGPGTRLTVL.